This T cell receptor beta chain was documented in a study of Graves' ophthalmopathy and Graves' hyperthyroidism. This clonotype was seen many times. Amplified TCR beta CDR3 regions were obtained using RNA transcripts as template. HTBI-primed RT-PCR formed the first round, and a multiplex PCR formed the second. TCRdb used MiXCR to reprocess the multiplex PCR reads, holding one entry per CDR3 protein. The table includes roughly 1.1 million distinct CDR3 sequences, 35% to 40% detected once. In germline, CDR1 is SGHRS, CDR2 YFSETQ. This CDR3 comprises 15 residues. The V end was cut by 0 bases, the J end by 0 bases, with 10 bases between.

The clonotype comes from an adult man with Graves' hyperthyroidism. This chain joins TRBV5-1 and TRBJ2-7; perhaps TRBD1 as D (5 bases). The source material was peripheral blood or thyroid tissue (not recorded which). The CDR3 DNA sequence: TGCGCCAGCAGCTTGGAGGACATGATCTCCTACGAGCAGTACTTC. Translating it yields CASSLEDMISYEQYF.